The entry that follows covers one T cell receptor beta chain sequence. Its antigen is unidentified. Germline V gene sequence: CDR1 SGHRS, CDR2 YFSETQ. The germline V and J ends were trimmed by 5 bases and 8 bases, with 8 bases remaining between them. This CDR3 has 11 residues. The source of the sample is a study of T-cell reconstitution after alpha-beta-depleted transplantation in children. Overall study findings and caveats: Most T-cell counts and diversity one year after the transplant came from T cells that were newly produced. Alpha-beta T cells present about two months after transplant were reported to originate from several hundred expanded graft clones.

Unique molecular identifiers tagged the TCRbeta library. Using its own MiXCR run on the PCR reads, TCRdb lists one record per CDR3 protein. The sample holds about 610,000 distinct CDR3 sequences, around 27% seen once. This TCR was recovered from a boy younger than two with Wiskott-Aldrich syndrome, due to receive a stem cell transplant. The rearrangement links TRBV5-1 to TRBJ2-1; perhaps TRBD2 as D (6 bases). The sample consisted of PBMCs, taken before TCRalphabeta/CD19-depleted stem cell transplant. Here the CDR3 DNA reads TGCGCCAGCAGGGCGGGATATGAGCAGTTCTTC. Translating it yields CASRAGYEQFF.